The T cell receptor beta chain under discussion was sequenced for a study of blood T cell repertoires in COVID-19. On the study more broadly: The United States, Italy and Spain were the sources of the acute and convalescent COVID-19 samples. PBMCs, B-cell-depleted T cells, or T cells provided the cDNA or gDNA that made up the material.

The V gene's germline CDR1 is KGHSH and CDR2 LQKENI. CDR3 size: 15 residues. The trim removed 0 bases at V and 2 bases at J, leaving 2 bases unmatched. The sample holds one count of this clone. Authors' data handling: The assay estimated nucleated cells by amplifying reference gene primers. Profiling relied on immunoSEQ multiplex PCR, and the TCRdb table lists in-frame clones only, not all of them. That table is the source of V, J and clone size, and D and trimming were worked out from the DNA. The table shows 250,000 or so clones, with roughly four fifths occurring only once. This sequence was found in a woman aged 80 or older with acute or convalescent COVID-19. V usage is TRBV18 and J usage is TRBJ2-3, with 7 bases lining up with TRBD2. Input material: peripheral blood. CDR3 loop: CASSPPGGDTDTQYF. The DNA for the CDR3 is TGTGCCAGCTCACCACCGGGAGGGGACACAGATACGCAGTATTTT. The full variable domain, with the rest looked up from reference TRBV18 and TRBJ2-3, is NAGVMQNPRHLVRRRGQEARLRCSPMKGHSHVYWYRQLPEEGLKFMVYLQKENIIDESGMPKERFSAEFPKEGPSILRIQQVVRGDSAAYFCASSPPGGDTDTQYFGPGTRLTVL.